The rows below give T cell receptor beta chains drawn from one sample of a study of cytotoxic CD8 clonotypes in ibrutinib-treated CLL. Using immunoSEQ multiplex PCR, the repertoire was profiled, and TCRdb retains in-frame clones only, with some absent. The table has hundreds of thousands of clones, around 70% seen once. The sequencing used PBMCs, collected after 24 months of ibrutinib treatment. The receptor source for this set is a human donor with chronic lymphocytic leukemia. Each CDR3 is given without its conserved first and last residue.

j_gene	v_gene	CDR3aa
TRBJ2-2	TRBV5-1	ASSLLTGLNTGELF
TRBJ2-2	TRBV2	ASSEGLSGTGELF
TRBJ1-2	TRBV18	ASSPPEGAGYT
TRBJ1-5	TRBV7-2	ASSLVSGGQPQH
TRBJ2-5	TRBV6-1	ASSARPDREKETQY
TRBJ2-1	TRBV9	ASHTPGPNNEQF
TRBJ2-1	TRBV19	ATKVTGPSDEQF
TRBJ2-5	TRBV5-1	ASRGPDAETQY
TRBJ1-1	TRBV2	ATLGAGNTEAF
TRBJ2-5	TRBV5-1	ASSFRGLAGDGAETQY
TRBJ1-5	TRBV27	ASSQRQGVQPQH
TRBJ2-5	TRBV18	ASSPLPEETQY
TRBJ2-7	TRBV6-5	ATRGRIHSYEQY
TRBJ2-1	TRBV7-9	ASRGTGSDNEQF
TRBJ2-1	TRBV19	ASSKSGTGVHEQF
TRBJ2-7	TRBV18	ASSPPRQETYEQY
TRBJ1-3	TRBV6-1	ASSETASSGNTIY
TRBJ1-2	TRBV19	ASRTGTGIDYGYT
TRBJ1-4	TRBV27	ASSLLEKLF
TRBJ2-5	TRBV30	AWRVWGGSQETQY
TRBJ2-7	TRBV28	ASSLVAGSYEQY
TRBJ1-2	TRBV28	ASSLWGFGYT